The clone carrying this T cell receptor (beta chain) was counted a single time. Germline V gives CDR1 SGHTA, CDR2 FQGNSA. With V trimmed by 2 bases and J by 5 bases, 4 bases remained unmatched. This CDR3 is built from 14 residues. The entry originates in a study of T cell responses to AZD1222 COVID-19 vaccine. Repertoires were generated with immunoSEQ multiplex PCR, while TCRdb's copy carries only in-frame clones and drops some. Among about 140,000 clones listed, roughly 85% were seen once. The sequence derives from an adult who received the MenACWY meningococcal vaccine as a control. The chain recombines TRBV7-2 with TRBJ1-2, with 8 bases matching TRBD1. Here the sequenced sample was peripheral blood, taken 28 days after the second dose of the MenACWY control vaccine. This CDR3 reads CASSLRQGAYGYTF. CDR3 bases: TGTGCCAGCAGCTTACGGCAGGGGGCTTATGGCTACACCTTC.